Listed below are T cell receptor beta chains from one sample, sequenced in a study of blood T cell repertoires in COVID-19. TCRdb's table, derived via immunoSEQ multiplex PCR, lists solely in-frame clones and lacks some. Among some 250,000 clones listed, about 86% were seen once. Material for sequencing was peripheral blood. The receptors stem from a man aged 50-59 years with active or convalescent COVID-19. Both conserved end residues are part of each CDR3. D genes are given only for firm matches. For some rows the clone size is stated as once, few or many, or as a class when expanded; others skip it.

d_gene	v_gene	j_gene	abundance	CDR3aa	CDR3nt
TRBD2	TRBV4-2	TRBJ2-2	once	CASSPPSGGNTGELFF	TGTGCCAGCAGCCCCCCCAGCGGGGGGAACACCGGGGAGCTGTTTTTT
.	TRBV2	TRBJ2-1	.	CASIQGYSYNEQFF	TGTGCCAGCATCCAGGGTTACTCCTACAATGAGCAGTTCTTC
TRBD1	TRBV30	TRBJ2-1	.	CAWSVQEGQGIF	TGTGCCTGGAGTGTACAGGAGGGACAGGGCATCTTC
TRBD1	TRBV5-1	TRBJ1-2	.	CASSLGGQGYGYTF	TGCGCCAGCAGCTTGGGGGGACAGGGCTATGGCTACACCTTC
TRBD2	TRBV3-1/TRBV3-2	TRBJ2-3	.	CASSQDVAGGYTDTQYF	TGTGCCAGCAGCCAAGATGTGGCGGGGGGTTACACAGATACGCAGTATTTT
TRBD1	TRBV15	TRBJ1-4	few	CATIPGTGRGKLFF	TGTGCCACCATCCCTGGGACAGGGCGGGGAAAACTGTTTTTT
.	TRBV11-2	TRBJ2-1	few	CASSLDGGVRREQFF	TGTGCCAGCAGCTTAGACGGCGGGGTACGGCGAGAGCAGTTCTTC
.	TRBV19	TRBJ1-4	.	CASTPRGGISTNEKLFF	TGTGCCAGTACCCCTAGGGGGGGGATCTCCACTAATGAAAAACTGTTTTTT
TRBD1	TRBV18	TRBJ1-2	.	CASSPEGATVRGYTF	TGTGCCAGCTCACCAGAGGGGGCTACAGTGAGAGGCTACACCTTC
.	TRBV5-1	TRBJ2-6	.	CASSLDRRSSGANVLTF	TGCGCCAGCAGTCTCGACAGGAGAAGCTCTGGGGCCAACGTCCTGACTTTC
.	TRBV27	TRBJ1-1	.	CASSLSSYRMNTEAFF	TGTGCCAGCAGTTTATCGAGTTACAGAATGAACACTGAAGCTTTCTTT
TRBD2	TRBV2	TRBJ2-5	.	CASSRTSGGGETQYF	TGTGCCAGCAGCCGGACTAGCGGGGGGGGAGAGACCCAGTACTTC
TRBD1	TRBV2	TRBJ1-2	.	CASSWDSRDYGYTF	TGTGCCAGCAGTTGGGACAGTCGGGACTATGGCTACACCTTC
.	TRBV7-9	TRBJ2-7	.	CASSPHQDYEQYF	TGTGCCAGCAGCCCCCACCAGGATTACGAGCAGTACTTC
.	TRBV20-1	TRBJ1-1	.	CSASRGTLNTEAFF	TGCAGTGCTAGTAGGGGGACCTTGAACACTGAAGCTTTCTTT
.	TRBV30	TRBJ1-5	.	CAWSGQEIDQPQHF	TGTGCCTGGAGTGGACAGGAAATCGATCAGCCCCAGCATTTT
.	TRBV6-1	TRBJ2-5	.	CASSETRGRGGTQYF	TGTGCCAGCAGTGAAACTCGGGGGAGAGGTGGGACCCAGTACTTC
TRBD2	TRBV27	TRBJ2-3	.	CASSLFAGVHTDTQYF	TGTGCCAGCAGTTTATTCGCGGGGGTTCACACAGATACGCAGTATTTT
TRBD2	TRBV7-9	TRBJ2-1	.	CASRSLKAGNEQFF	TGTGCCAGCAGGTCCTTAAAAGCGGGGAATGAGCAGTTCTTC
.	TRBV27	TRBJ1-1	.	CASSLFIGGGRETEAFF	TGTGCCAGCAGTTTATTCATCGGGGGAGGAAGGGAAACTGAAGCTTTCTTT
TRBD1	TRBV9	TRBJ2-7	.	CASSSGTDYEQYF	TGTGCCAGCAGCTCAGGGACAGACTACGAGCAGTACTTC
.	TRBV5-4	TRBJ1-2	.	CASSLPTDTNYGYTF	TGTGCCAGCAGCTTACCTACAGACACTAACTATGGCTACACCTTC
.	TRBV14	TRBJ1-6	few	CASSQDRGRGSGSPLHF	TGTGCCAGCAGCCAAGACCGCGGCAGAGGATCGGGTTCACCCCTCCACTTT
.	TRBV4-3	TRBJ1-2	.	CASSQGVNYGYTF	TGCGCCAGCAGCCAAGGAGTTAACTATGGCTACACCTTC
TRBD2	TRBV11-2	TRBJ2-1	.	CASSHPGASGGNEQFF	TGTGCCAGCAGCCACCCAGGGGCTAGCGGGGGAAATGAGCAGTTCTTC
.	TRBV5-1	TRBJ1-1	.	CASSLDGPMNTEAFF	TGCGCCAGCAGCTTGGATGGCCCAATGAACACTGAAGCTTTCTTT
TRBD1	TRBV9	TRBJ1-6	.	CASSLTGGNSPLHF	TGTGCCAGCAGCTTAACAGGGGGTAATTCACCCCTCCACTTT
.	TRBV28	TRBJ1-1	.	CASITPKGLNTEAFF	TGTGCCAGCATAACTCCTAAGGGGTTGAACACTGAAGCTTTCTTT
TRBD2	TRBV28	TRBJ2-5	.	CASSVQLAGGQETQYF	TGTGCCAGCAGTGTCCAACTAGCGGGGGGGCAAGAGACCCAGTACTTC
.	TRBV6-4	TRBJ1-3	few	CAWGGVSGNTIYF	TGTGCCTGGGGAGGGGTATCCGGAAACACCATATATTTT
.	TRBV5-1	TRBJ1-6	.	CASSGGVQNSPLHF	TGCGCCAGCAGCGGAGGGGTACAGAATTCACCCCTCCACTTT